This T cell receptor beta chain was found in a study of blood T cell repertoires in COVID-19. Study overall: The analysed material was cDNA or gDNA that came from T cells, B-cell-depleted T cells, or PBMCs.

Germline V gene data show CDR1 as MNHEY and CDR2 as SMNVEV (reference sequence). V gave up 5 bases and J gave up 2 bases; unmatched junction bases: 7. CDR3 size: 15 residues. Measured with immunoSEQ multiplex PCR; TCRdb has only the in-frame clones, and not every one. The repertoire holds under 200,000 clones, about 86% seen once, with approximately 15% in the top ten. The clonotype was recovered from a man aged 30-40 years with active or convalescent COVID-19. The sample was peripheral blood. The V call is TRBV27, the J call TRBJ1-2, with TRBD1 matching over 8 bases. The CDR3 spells CASSRSDRANYGYTF. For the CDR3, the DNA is TGTGCCAGCAGTAGATCGGACAGGGCAAACTATGGCTACACCTTC.